The present T cell receptor (beta chain) was sequenced within a study of T cell responses to AZD1222 COVID-19 vaccine (dated by TCRdb to the early 2020s). Study-level background: A total of under 250 trial participants underwent TCR sequencing, of whom about 200 had received two doses of AZD1222 and some 26 had received two doses of the MenACWY control vaccine. Trial participants were enrolled by age into 18-55, 56-69 and 70-plus year subgroups, with roughly 160, 29 and 62 TCR-sequenced participants respectively. The paper's findings and limits, for the study overall: Spike-specific TCR breadth and depth rose significantly after two AZD1222 doses compared with day 0 and with MenACWY recipients. Nearly half of unique spike-specific TCRs reportedly recognized epitopes outside regions mutated in the B.1.351 and B.1.1.7 variants. Conclusions about previously exposed vaccinees are limited, since just 6 or 7 AZD1222 recipients were seropositive for SARS-CoV-2 at baseline. CD4 TCRs associated with the vaccine covered the entire spike protein, and the dominant responses were in regions 160-218 and 743-854. The 56-69-year group was small, and its depth increase did not reach significance, likely because of low power. Because no day 14 peak-response samples were available, repertoires were characterized only after the peak T cell response. Participants were mostly white British and included more females than males, and it was suggested by the authors that clonal diversity may have been underestimated.

On this clone: The antigen this receptor binds is unknown. Base qualities are not recorded, but no much larger clone differs from it by a single base.

In light of the paper, this sample's time point label describes: about 28 days (+/-7) after the second vaccine dose. AZD1222 recipients with second doses at about 4 weeks or about 12 weeks were pooled, because spike-specific TCR depth and breadth did not differ between schedules. Samples from vaccinated people were obtained from the UK trials COV001 and COV002, which included a single-blind randomized controlled phase 2/3 trial of AZD1222 (ChAdOx1 nCoV-19) in healthy adults. Trial participant PBMC samples were collected at day 0 and day 28 after the second dose for TCRbeta chain sequencing. The CDR3 regions of human TCRbeta chains were subjected to immunosequencing. The study's processing was this. Repertoire TCRs were matched against a reference library of SARS-CoV-2-specific TCRs generated with the MIRA antigen-specificity platform. Breadth was defined as the fraction of unique TCRs that were SARS-CoV-2-associated, and depth was defined as the fraction of total T cells that were SARS-CoV-2-associated. Using the MIRA data, each spike-specific TCR was mapped to the spike region that the TCR reacts to and placed in a CD4 or CD8 class. Log10-transformed breadth and depth values were compared by one-way ANOVA with Sidak's multiple comparisons tests. As stored in TCRdb, this immuneACCESS dataset retains in-frame rearrangements with V and J assigned. A fraction of the clones does not appear; measured against another copy, unresolved V genes explain less than half of the discrepancy, and the remainder lacks a known reason. That table is the source of V, J and clone size, and D and trimming were worked out from the DNA. Present in this sample are some 150,000 clones, 85% to 95% of which were seen just once. Of the sample, approximately 1.4% falls within the top ten clones.

CDR1 is given as SGHRS and CDR2 as YFSETQ, both from the germline V gene. The CDR3 numbers 17 residues from cysteine through phenylalanine. Here the CDR3 DNA is all that survives: 51 bases in frame from base 1. Unmatched junction bases come to 8, with V trimmed by 2 bases and J by 0 bases. This TCR derives from an adult who received the AZD1222 COVID-19 vaccine. Sequencing used peripheral blood, obtained 28 days after the second AZD1222 dose. The chain employs TRBV5-1 and TRBJ2-1; 7 central bases correspond to TRBD2. The DNA reads TGCGCCAGCAGCTTACAGCCGGGACTAAGCTCCTACAATGAGCAGTTCTTC. It specifies CASSLQPGLSSYNEQFF.